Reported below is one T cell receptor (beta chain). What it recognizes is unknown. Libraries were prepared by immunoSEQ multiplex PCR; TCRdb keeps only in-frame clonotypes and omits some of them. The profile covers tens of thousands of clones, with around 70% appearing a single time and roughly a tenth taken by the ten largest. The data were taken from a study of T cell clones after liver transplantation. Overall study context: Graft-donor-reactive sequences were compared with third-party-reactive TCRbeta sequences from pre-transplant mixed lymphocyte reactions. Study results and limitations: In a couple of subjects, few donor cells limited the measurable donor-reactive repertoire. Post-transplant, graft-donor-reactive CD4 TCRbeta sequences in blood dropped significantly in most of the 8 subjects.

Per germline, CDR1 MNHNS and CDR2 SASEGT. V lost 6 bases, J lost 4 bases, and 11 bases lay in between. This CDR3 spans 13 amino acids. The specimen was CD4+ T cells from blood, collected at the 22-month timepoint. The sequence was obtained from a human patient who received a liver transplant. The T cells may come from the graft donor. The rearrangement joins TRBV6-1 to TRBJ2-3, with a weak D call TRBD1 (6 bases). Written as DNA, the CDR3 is TGTGCCAGCAGGCAGGGGAACGCAGATACGCAGTATTTT. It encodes CASRQGNADTQYF.